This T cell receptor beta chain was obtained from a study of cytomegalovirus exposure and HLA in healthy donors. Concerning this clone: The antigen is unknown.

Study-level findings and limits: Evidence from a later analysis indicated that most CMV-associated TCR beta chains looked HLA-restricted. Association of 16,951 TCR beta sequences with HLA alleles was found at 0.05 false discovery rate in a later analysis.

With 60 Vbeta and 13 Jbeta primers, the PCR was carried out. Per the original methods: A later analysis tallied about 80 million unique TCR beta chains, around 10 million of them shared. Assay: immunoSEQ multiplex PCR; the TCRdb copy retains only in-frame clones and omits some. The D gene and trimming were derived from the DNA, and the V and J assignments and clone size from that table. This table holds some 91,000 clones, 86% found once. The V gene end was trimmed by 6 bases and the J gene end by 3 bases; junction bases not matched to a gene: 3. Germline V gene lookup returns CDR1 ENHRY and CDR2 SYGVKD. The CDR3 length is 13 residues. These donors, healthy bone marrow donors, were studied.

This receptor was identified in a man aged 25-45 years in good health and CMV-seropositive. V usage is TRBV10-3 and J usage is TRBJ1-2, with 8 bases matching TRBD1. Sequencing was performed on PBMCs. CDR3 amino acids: CAIRPGQDYGYTF. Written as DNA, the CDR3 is TGTGCCATCAGGCCGGGACAGGACTATGGCTACACCTTC.